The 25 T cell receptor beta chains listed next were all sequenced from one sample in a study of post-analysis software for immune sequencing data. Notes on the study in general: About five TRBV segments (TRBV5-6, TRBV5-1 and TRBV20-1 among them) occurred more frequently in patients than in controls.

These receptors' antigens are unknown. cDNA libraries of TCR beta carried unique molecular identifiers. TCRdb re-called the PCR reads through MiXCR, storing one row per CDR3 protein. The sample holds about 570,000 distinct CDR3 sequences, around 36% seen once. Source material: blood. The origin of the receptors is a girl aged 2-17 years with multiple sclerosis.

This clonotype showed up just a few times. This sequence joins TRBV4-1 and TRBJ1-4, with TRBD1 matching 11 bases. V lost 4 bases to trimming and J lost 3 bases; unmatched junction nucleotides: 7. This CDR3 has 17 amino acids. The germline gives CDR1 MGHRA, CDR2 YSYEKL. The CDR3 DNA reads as TGCGCCAGCAGCCCAGGACAGGGGGCGCCTTCTAATGAAAAACTGTTTTTT. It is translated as CASSPGQGAPSNEKLFF.

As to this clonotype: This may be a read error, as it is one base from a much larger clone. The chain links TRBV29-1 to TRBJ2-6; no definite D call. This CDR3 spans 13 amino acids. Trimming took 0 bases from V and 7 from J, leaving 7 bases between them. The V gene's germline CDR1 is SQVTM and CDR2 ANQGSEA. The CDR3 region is CSVEDLDANVLTF. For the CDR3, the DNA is TGCAGCGTTGAAGATCTAGACGCCAACGTCCTGACTTTC.

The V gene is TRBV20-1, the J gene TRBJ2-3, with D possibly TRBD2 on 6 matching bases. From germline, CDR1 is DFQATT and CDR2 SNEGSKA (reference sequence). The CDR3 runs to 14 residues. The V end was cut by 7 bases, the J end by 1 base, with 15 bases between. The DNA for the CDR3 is TGCAGTGTCCTCCCCCCGGGGGGCACAGATACGCAGTATTTT. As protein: CSVLPPGGTDTQYF.

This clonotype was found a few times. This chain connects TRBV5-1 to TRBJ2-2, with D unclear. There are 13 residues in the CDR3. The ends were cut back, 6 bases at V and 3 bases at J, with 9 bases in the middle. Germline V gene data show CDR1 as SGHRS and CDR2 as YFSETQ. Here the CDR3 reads CASNRVDTGELFF. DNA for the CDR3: TGCGCCAGCAATAGGGTCGACACCGGGGAGCTGTTTTTT.

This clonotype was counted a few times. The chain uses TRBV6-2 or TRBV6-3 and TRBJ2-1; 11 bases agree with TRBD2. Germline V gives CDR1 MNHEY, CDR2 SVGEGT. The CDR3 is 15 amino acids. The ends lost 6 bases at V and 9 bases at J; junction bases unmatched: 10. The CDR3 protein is CASRAGSGGALEQFF. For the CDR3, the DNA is TGTGCCAGCAGAGCCGGTAGCGGGGGGGCTCTTGAGCAGTTCTTC.

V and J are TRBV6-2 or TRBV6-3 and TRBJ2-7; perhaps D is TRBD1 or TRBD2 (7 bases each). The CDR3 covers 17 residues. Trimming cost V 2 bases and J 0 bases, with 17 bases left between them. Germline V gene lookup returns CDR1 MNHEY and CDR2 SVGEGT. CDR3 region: CASSYARQGGGSYEQYF. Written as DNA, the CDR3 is TGTGCCAGCAGTTACGCACGACAGGGAGGGGGCTCCTACGAGCAGTACTTC.

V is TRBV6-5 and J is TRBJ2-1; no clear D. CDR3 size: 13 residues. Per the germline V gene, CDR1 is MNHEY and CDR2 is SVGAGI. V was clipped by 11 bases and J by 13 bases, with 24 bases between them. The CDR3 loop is CASTFSQQETQFF. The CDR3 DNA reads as TGTGCCTCCACATTTTCACAGCAAGAGACCCAGTTCTTC.

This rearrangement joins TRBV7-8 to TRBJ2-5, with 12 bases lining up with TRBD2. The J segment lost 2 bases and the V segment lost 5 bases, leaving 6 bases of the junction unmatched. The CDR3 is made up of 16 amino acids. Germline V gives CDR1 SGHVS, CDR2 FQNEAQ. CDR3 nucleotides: TGTGCCAGCAGCACCCGGCTAGCGGGGGGGCAAGAGACCCAGTACTTC. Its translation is CASSTRLAGGQETQYF.

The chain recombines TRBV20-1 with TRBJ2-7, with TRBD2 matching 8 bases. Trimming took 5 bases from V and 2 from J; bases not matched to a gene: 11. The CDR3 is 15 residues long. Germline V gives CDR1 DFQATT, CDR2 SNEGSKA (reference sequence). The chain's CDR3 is CSAPDGGRGAYEQYF. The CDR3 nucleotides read TGCAGTGCTCCGGACGGAGGGCGGGGGGCCTACGAGCAGTACTTC.

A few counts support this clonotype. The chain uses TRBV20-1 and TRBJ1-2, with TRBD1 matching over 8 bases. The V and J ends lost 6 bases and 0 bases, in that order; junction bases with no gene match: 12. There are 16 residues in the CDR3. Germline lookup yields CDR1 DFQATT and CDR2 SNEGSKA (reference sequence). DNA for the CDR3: TGCAGTGCCGCGGGGGACAGGAGAGCCGCTAACTATGGCTACACCTTC. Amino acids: CSAAGDRRAANYGYTF.

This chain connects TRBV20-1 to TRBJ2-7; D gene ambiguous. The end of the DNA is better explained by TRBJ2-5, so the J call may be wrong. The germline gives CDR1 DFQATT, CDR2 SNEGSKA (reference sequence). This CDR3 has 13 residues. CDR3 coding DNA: TGCAGTGCTAGAGATCATAGTAGGGAGACCCAGTACTTC. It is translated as CSARDHSRETQYF.

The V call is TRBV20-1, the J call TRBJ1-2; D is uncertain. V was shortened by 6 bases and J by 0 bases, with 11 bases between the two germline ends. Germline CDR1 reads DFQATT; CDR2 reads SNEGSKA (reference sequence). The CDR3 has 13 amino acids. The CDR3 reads CSAPAASNYGYTF. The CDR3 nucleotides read TGCAGTGCCCCGGCCGCCTCTAACTATGGCTACACCTTC.

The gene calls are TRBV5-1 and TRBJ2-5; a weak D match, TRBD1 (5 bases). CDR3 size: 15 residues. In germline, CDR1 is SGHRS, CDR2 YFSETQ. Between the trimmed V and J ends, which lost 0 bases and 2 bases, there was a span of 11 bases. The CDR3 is CASSLGRASQETQYF. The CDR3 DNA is TGCGCCAGCAGCTTGGGCAGGGCCTCGCAAGAGACCCAGTACTTC.

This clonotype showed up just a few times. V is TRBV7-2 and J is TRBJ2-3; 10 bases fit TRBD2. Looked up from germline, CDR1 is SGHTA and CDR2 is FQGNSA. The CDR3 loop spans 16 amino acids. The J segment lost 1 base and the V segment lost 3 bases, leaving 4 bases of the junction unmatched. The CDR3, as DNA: TGTGCCAGCAGCTTTAGGACTAGCGGCCGCACAGATACGCAGTATTTT. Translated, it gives CASSFRTSGRTDTQYF.

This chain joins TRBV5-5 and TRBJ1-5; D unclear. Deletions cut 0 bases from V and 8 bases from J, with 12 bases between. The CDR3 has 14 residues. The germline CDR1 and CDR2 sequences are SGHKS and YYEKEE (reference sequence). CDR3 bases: TGTGCCAGCAGCTTGGGGGCCGCAGTCGAGCCCCAGCATTTT. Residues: CASSLGAAVEPQHF.

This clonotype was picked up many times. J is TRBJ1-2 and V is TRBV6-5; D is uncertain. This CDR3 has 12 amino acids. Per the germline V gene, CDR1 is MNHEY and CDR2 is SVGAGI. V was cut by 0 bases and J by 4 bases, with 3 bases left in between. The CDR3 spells CASSYSFYGYTF. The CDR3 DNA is TGTGCCAGCAGTTACTCCTTCTATGGCTACACCTTC.

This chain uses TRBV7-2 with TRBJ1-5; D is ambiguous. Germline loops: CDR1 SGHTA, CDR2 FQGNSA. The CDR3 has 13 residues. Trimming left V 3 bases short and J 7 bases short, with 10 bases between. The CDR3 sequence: CASSFGVKQPQHF. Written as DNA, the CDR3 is TGTGCCAGCAGCTTTGGGGTAAAGCAGCCCCAGCATTTT.

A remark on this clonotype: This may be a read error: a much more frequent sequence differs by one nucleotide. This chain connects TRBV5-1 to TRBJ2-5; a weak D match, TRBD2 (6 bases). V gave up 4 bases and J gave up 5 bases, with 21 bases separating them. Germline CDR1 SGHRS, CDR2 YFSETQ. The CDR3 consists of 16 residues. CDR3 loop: CASSPYLEGTMETQYF. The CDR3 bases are TGCGCCAGCAGCCCCTACCTGGAGGGTACTATGGAGACCCAGTACTTC.

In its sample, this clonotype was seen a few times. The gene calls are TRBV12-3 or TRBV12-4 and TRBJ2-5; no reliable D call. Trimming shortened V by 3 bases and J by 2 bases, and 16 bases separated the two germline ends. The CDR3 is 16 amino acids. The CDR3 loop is CASSFITITQQETQYF. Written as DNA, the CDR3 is TGTGCCAGCAGTTTTATTACGATTACTCAACAAGAGACCCAGTACTTC.

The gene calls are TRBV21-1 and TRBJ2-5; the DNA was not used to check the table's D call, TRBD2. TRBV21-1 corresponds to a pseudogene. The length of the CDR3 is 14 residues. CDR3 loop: CASSTSGTQETQYF. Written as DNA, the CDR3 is TGTGCCAGCAGCACATCCGGGACTCAGGAGACCCAGTACTTC.

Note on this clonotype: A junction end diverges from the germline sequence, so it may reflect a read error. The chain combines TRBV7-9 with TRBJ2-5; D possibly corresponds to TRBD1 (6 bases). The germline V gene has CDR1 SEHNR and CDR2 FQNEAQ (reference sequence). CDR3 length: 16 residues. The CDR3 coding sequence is TGTGCCGGCAGCCAGCGACAGGTCAGGGGCGTGGAGACCCAGTACTTC. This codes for CAGSQRQVRGVETQYF.

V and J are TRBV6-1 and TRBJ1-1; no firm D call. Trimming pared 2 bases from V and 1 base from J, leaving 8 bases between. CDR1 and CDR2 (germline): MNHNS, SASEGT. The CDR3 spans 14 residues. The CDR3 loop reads CASSELGSNTEAFF. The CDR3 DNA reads TGTGCCAGCAGTGAATTGGGCTCGAACACTGAAGCTTTCTTT.

The CDR3 DNA reads as TGCGCCAGCAGCCCGTTAGCGGGGGTGCAAGATACGCAGTATTTT. It is translated as CASSPLAGVQDTQYF. The genes are TRBV5-1 and TRBJ2-3; TRBD2 agrees at 9 bases. The CDR3 loop spans 15 amino acids. The germline CDR1 and CDR2 sequences are SGHRS and YFSETQ. Trimming at V came to 4 bases and at J to 5 bases, leaving 8 bases not matched to a gene.

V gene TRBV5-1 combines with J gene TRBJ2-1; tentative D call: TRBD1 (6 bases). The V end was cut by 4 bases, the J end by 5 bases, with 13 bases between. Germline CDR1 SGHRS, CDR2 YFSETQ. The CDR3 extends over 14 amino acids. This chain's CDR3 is CASSGGLANNEQFF. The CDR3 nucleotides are TGCGCCAGCAGCGGGGGCCTAGCAAACAATGAGCAGTTCTTC.

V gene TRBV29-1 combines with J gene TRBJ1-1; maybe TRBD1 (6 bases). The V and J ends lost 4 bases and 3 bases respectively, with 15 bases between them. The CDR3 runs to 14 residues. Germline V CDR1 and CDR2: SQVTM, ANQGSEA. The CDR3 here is CSVARGADDTEAFF. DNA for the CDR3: TGCAGCGTTGCTCGGGGGGCTGACGACACTGAAGCTTTCTTT.